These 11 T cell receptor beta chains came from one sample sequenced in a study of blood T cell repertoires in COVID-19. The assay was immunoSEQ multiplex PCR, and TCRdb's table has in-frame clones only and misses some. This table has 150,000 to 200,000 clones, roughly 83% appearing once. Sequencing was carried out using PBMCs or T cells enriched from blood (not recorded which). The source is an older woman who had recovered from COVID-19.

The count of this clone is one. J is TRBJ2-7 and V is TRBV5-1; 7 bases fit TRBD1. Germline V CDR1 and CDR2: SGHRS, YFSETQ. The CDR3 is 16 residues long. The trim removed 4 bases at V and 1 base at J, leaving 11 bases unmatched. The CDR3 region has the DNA TGCGCCAGCAGCAGTGTTATCGGGACAGCATCCTACGAGCAGTACTTC. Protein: CASSSVIGTASYEQYF.

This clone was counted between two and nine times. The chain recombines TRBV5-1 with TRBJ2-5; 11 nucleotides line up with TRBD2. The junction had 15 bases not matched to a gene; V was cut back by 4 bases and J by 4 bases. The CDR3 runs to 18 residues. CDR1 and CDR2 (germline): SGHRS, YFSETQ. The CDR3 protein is CASSVGLAGGNSGETQYF. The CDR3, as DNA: TGCGCCAGCAGCGTGGGGTTAGCGGGAGGGAATTCCGGAGAGACCCAGTACTTC.

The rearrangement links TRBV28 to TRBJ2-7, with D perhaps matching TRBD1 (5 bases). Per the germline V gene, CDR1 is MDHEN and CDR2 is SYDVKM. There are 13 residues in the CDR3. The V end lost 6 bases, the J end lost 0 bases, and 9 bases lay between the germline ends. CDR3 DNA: TGTGCCAGCAGCGCAGGGTACTCCTACGAGCAGTACTTC. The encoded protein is CASSAGYSYEQYF.

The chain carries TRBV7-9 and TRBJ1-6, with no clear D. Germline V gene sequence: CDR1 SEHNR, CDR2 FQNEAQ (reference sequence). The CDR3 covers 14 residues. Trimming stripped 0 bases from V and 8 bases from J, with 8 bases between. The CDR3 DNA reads TGTGCCAGCAGCTTAGCCCTTCCGGATTCACCCCTCCACTTT. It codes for CASSLALPDSPLHF.

The CDR3, as DNA: TGCGCCAGCAGCTTGAGGACGGGAGGAGGTGAAAAACTGTTTTTT. Translation gives CASSLRTGGGEKLFF. This chain connects TRBV5-1 to TRBJ1-4, with D unresolved. Germline-derived CDR1 and CDR2 are SGHRS and YFSETQ. Trimming took off 1 base at V and 7 bases at J, with 14 bases between the two ends. The CDR3 runs 15 residues.

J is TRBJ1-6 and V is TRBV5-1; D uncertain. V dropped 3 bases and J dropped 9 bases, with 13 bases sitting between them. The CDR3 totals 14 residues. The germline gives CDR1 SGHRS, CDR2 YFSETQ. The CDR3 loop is CASSSGRTGSPLHF. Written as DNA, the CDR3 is TGCGCCAGCAGCTCGGGGAGAACGGGTTCACCCCTCCACTTT.

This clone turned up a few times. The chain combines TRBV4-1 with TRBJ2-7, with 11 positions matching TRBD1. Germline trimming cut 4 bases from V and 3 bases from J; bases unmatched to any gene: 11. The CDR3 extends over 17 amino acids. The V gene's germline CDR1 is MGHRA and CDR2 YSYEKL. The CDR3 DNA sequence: TGCGCCAGCAGCCCCTCTGCGGACAGGGGGCTTATCTACGAGCAGTACTTC. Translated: CASSPSADRGLIYEQYF.

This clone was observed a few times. The CDR3 here is CASRATGLRNTIYF. In DNA, the CDR3 is TGTGCCAGCAGGGCAACAGGGTTGCGAAACACCATATATTTT. V is TRBV2 and J is TRBJ1-3; possibly TRBD1 for D (6 bases). With 6 bases removed from V and 5 bases from J, the gap between germline ends came to 14 bases. The germline V gene has CDR1 SNHLY and CDR2 FYNNEI. The CDR3 covers 14 residues.

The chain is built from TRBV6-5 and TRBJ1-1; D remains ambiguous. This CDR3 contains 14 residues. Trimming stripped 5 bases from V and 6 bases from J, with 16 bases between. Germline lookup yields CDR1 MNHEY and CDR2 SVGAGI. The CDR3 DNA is TGTGCCAGCAGTCAACTGGGGAGGAGGCCTGAAGCTTTCTTT. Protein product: CASSQLGRRPEAFF.

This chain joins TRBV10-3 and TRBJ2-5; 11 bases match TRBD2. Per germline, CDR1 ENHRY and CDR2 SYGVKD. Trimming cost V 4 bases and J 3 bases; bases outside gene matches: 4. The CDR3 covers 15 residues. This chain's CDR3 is CAISGELAGEETQYF. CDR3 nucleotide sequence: TGTGCCATCAGTGGAGAACTAGCGGGAGAAGAGACCCAGTACTTC.

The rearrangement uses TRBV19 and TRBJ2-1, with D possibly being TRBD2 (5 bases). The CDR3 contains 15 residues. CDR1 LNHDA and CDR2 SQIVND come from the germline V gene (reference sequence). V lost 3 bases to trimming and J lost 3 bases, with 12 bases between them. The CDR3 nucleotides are TGTGCCAGTAGTATGATACTAGATTTCTACAATGAGCAGTTCTTC. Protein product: CASSMILDFYNEQFF.